This T cell receptor (beta chain) was recorded in a study of cytomegalovirus exposure and HLA in healthy donors. Study findings and constraints: With later analysis, a missense DCLRE1C variant became linked to TCR beta V- and J-gene trimming.

Use of 60 Vbeta and 13 Jbeta primers characterized the PCR. This table comes from immunoSEQ multiplex PCR, and its TCRdb copy is limited to in-frame clones, with some not included. Found here are about 70,000 clones, roughly 88% of them singletons; the top ten hold 1.5% to 2%. CDR1 is SGDLS, CDR2 YYNGEE, per germline. V shed 7 bases, J shed 6 bases, and the junction held 6 bases outside the gene matches. This CDR3 has 13 residues. Points on this clone: Its antigen remains unknown.

The source is a woman aged 25 to 39 in good health and CMV-seronegative. The sequencing input was PBMCs. J is TRBJ1-1 and V is TRBV9; 10 bases are a match to TRBD1. CDR3 loop: CASPRGQGSEAFF. The CDR3, as DNA: TGTGCCAGCCCCCGGGGACAGGGGTCTGAAGCTTTCTTT.